This is a list of T cell receptor beta chains from one sample in a study of T cell repertoires in cytomegalovirus infection. TCRdb called the reads again in MiXCR, with one record for every CDR3 protein. Of some 97,000 distinct CDR3 sequences in the sample, about 25% were seen once. The specimen sequenced was CD8+ T cells from PBMCs. These receptors came from a human donor in good health (CMV status not recorded). Some clones in this sample may be carry-over from other donors' samples. CDR3s include the opening cysteine and the closing phenylalanine or tryptophan. Each record gives: CDR3 length, J gene, clone size, D gene, V gene, CDR3 DNA, CDR3 protein. D genes are given only for firm matches. Size tells how often a clone was seen (once, few, many) or the class of an expanded clone, and some rows leave it out.

cdr3_length: 12
j_call: TRBJ2-7
clone_size: once
d_call: NA
v_call: TRBV20-1
cdr3_nt: TGCAGTGCGCGGACACTCTCCTACGAGCAGTACTTC
cdr3_aa: CSARTLSYEQYF

cdr3_length: 18
j_call: TRBJ2-2
clone_size: NA
d_call: TRBD2
v_call: TRBV6-2/TRBV6-3
cdr3_nt: TGTGCCAGCAGTTACACCCTAGCGGGGGGAAGTAACACCGGGGAGCTGTTTTTT
cdr3_aa: CASSYTLAGGSNTGELFF

cdr3_length: 18
j_call: TRBJ1-1
clone_size: many
d_call: TRBD1
v_call: TRBV4-3
cdr3_nt: TGCGCCAGCAGCCTCCAACCAGGACAGGGGGGAATGAACACTGAAGCTTTCTTT
cdr3_aa: CASSLQPGQGGMNTEAFF

cdr3_length: 19
j_call: TRBJ2-7
clone_size: few
d_call: TRBD2
v_call: TRBV7-2
cdr3_nt: TGTGCCAGCAGCCCTACTAGCGGGAGGTACACACCAATCTCCTACGAGCAGTACTTC
cdr3_aa: CASSPTSGRYTPISYEQYF

cdr3_length: 15
j_call: TRBJ2-5
clone_size: NA
d_call: NA
v_call: TRBV24-1
cdr3_nt: TGTGCCACCAGTGATTTCAAGGACGGGAGTCAGACCCAGTACTTC
cdr3_aa: CATSDFKDGSQTQYF

cdr3_length: 12
j_call: TRBJ2-7
clone_size: many
d_call: NA
v_call: TRBV10-3
cdr3_nt: TGTGCCACCGGCCAGGACCTCTACGAGCAGTACTTC
cdr3_aa: CATGQDLYEQYF

cdr3_length: 13
j_call: TRBJ2-7
clone_size: medium-sized
d_call: TRBD2
v_call: TRBV27
cdr3_nt: TGTGCCAGCAGTTTAACTAGCGACTACGAGCAGTACTTC
cdr3_aa: CASSLTSDYEQYF

cdr3_length: 16
j_call: TRBJ1-1
clone_size: NA
d_call: TRBD1
v_call: TRBV13
cdr3_nt: TGTGCCAGCAGCCCCGACAGGGGACGGAAGGGCACTGAAGCTTTCTTT
cdr3_aa: CASSPDRGRKGTEAFF

cdr3_length: 15
j_call: TRBJ1-5
clone_size: NA
d_call: NA
v_call: TRBV7-2
cdr3_nt: TGTGCCAGCAGCTTAGTAGGGGCTTTCGATCAGCCCCAGCATTTT
cdr3_aa: CASSLVGAFDQPQHF

cdr3_length: 15
j_call: TRBJ2-1
clone_size: NA
d_call: TRBD1
v_call: TRBV20-1
cdr3_nt: TGCAGTGCTAGAGATTCGGGACAGGGGATCGATGAGCAGTTCTTC
cdr3_aa: CSARDSGQGIDEQFF

cdr3_length: 16
j_call: TRBJ2-7
clone_size: NA
d_call: NA
v_call: TRBV7-6
cdr3_nt: TGTGCCAGCAGCTTAGCCTCGAGCGGGCGGGACTACGAGCAGTACTTC
cdr3_aa: CASSLASSGRDYEQYF

cdr3_length: 13
j_call: TRBJ1-1
clone_size: NA
d_call: TRBD1
v_call: TRBV4-3
cdr3_nt: TGCGCCAGCAGCCGCGGGACAGGGCCTGAAGCTTTCTTT
cdr3_aa: CASSRGTGPEAFF

cdr3_length: 15
j_call: TRBJ2-6
clone_size: NA
d_call: NA
v_call: TRBV19
cdr3_nt: TGTGCCAGTAGTATCCAGATTTCTGGGGCCAACGTCCTGACTTTC
cdr3_aa: CASSIQISGANVLTF

cdr3_length: 15
j_call: TRBJ2-7
clone_size: many
d_call: TRBD1
v_call: TRBV7-9
cdr3_nt: TGTGCCAGCAGCTCCGACCGGGACAGGGACCACGAGCAGTACTTC
cdr3_aa: CASSSDRDRDHEQYF

cdr3_length: 15
j_call: TRBJ2-3
clone_size: many
d_call: NA
v_call: TRBV12-3/TRBV12-4
cdr3_nt: TGTGCCAGCAGCCAGACAAGTAAGAGGGCAGATACGCAGTATTTT
cdr3_aa: CASSQTSKRADTQYF

cdr3_length: 16
j_call: TRBJ1-2
clone_size: few
d_call: TRBD1
v_call: TRBV6-6
cdr3_nt: TGTGCCAGCAGTTTCCTTAATACAGGGGGCAACTATGGCTACACCTTC
cdr3_aa: CASSFLNTGGNYGYTF

cdr3_length: 15
j_call: TRBJ2-7
clone_size: NA
d_call: NA
v_call: TRBV13
cdr3_nt: TGTGCCAGCAGCCCCGCACGGGGTCCGGACTACGAGCAGTACTTC
cdr3_aa: CASSPARGPDYEQYF

cdr3_length: 18
j_call: TRBJ2-1
clone_size: many
d_call: NA
v_call: TRBV7-6
cdr3_nt: TGTGCCAGCAGCTTAGCTCGCCCGGGCTTAGGACCCCACAATGAGCAGTTCTTC
cdr3_aa: CASSLARPGLGPHNEQFF

cdr3_length: 16
j_call: TRBJ1-3
clone_size: few
d_call: NA
v_call: TRBV2
cdr3_nt: TGTGCCAGCAGTCAAGACAGGTCAAGCTCTGGAAACACCATATATTTT
cdr3_aa: CASSQDRSSSGNTIYF

cdr3_length: 11
j_call: TRBJ1-5
clone_size: NA
d_call: NA
v_call: TRBV12-5
cdr3_nt: TGTGCTAGTGGTAGGGATCAGCCCCAGCATTTT
cdr3_aa: CASGRDQPQHF

cdr3_length: 14
j_call: TRBJ2-5
clone_size: many
d_call: NA
v_call: TRBV4-1
cdr3_nt: TGCGCCAGCAGCCAAGGGATAGCGGAAGAGACCCAGTACTTC
cdr3_aa: CASSQGIAEETQYF

cdr3_length: 10
j_call: TRBJ2-7
clone_size: NA
d_call: NA
v_call: TRBV20-1
cdr3_nt: TGCAGTGCTATAGATCACGAGCAGTACTTC
cdr3_aa: CSAIDHEQYF

cdr3_length: 15
j_call: TRBJ2-3
clone_size: many
d_call: TRBD1
v_call: TRBV5-1
cdr3_nt: TGCGCCAGCAGCTTGTGGGACAGCGCCACAGATACGCAGTATTTT
cdr3_aa: CASSLWDSATDTQYF

cdr3_length: 12
j_call: TRBJ2-5
clone_size: few
d_call: NA
v_call: TRBV7-6
cdr3_nt: TGTGCCAGCAGCGACAGAGAAGAGACCCAGTACTTC
cdr3_aa: CASSDREETQYF

cdr3_length: 14
j_call: TRBJ2-1
clone_size: NA
d_call: NA
v_call: TRBV7-6
cdr3_nt: TGTGCCAGCAGCTTAGGCTCAGGGATCAATGAGCAGTTCTTC
cdr3_aa: CASSLGSGINEQFF

cdr3_length: 16
j_call: TRBJ2-1
clone_size: many
d_call: NA
v_call: TRBV7-2
cdr3_nt: TGTGCCAGCAGCTTAGGATGGGGAGAACCCTACAATGAGCAGTTCTTC
cdr3_aa: CASSLGWGEPYNEQFF

cdr3_length: 13
j_call: TRBJ1-4
clone_size: many
d_call: TRBD1
v_call: TRBV7-9
cdr3_nt: TGTGCCAGCAGTTCCCTAGACAGGGGACAGCTGTTTTTT
cdr3_aa: CASSSLDRGQLFF

cdr3_length: 13
j_call: TRBJ2-7
clone_size: NA
d_call: NA
v_call: TRBV7-9
cdr3_nt: TGTGCCAGCAGCCCCATTTACCGAACCGAGCAGTACTTC
cdr3_aa: CASSPIYRTEQYF

cdr3_length: 14
j_call: TRBJ2-7
clone_size: medium-sized
d_call: TRBD1
v_call: TRBV10-2
cdr3_nt: TGCGCCAGCAGTGATGGCAGGGGGCGATTCGAGCAGTACTTC
cdr3_aa: CASSDGRGRFEQYF

cdr3_length: 13
j_call: TRBJ2-7
clone_size: NA
d_call: TRBD2
v_call: TRBV20-1
cdr3_nt: TGCAGTGCTCGGACTAGCGGGTCCTACGAGCAGTACTTC
cdr3_aa: CSARTSGSYEQYF

cdr3_length: 16
j_call: TRBJ1-6
clone_size: once
d_call: NA
v_call: TRBV2
cdr3_nt: TGTGCCAGCAGTCTCTTCCGTGAGGAAAGCTTCTCACCCCTCCACTTT
cdr3_aa: CASSLFREESFSPLHF

cdr3_length: 18
j_call: TRBJ2-3
clone_size: few
d_call: NA
v_call: TRBV28
cdr3_nt: TGTGCCACCAAGACCCCCCACACCAACGGGGAGGCCACAGATACGCAGTATTTT
cdr3_aa: CATKTPHTNGEATDTQYF

cdr3_length: 19
j_call: TRBJ2-2
clone_size: few
d_call: TRBD2
v_call: TRBV7-9
cdr3_nt: TGTGCCAGCAGCTCCCGATCTAGCGGGAAGACCTTGAACACCGGGGAGCTGTTTTTT
cdr3_aa: CASSSRSSGKTLNTGELFF

cdr3_length: 20
j_call: TRBJ1-3
clone_size: NA
d_call: TRBD1
v_call: TRBV27
cdr3_nt: TGTGCCAGCAGTGACCTCCGAGGACAGGGTTTTTTATTAACTGGAAACACCATATATTTT
cdr3_aa: CASSDLRGQGFLLTGNTIYF

cdr3_length: 13
j_call: TRBJ1-2
clone_size: NA
d_call: TRBD1
v_call: TRBV27
cdr3_nt: TGTGCCAGCTTAGGACAGGTCGGGGCTGGCTACACCTTC
cdr3_aa: CASLGQVGAGYTF

cdr3_length: 15
j_call: TRBJ2-1
clone_size: once
d_call: TRBD1
v_call: TRBV5-1
cdr3_nt: TGCGCCAGCAGCTTAGGGACAGGGGTCGACAATGAGCAGTTCTTC
cdr3_aa: CASSLGTGVDNEQFF

cdr3_length: 16
j_call: TRBJ2-1
clone_size: NA
d_call: TRBD2
v_call: TRBV7-9
cdr3_nt: TGTGCCAGCAGCTCGACTAGCGGACCATCTTACAATGAGCAGTTCTTC
cdr3_aa: CASSSTSGPSYNEQFF

cdr3_length: 13
j_call: TRBJ2-7
clone_size: few
d_call: NA
v_call: TRBV6-2/TRBV6-3
cdr3_nt: TGTGCCAGCAGTCCGATCAAGACCTACGAGCAGTACTTC
cdr3_aa: CASSPIKTYEQYF

cdr3_length: 13
j_call: TRBJ2-2
clone_size: few
d_call: NA
v_call: TRBV29-1
cdr3_nt: TGCAGCGTTGTCGACAGTCACACCGGGGAGCTGTTTTTT
cdr3_aa: CSVVDSHTGELFF

cdr3_length: 15
j_call: TRBJ2-2
clone_size: NA
d_call: TRBD1
v_call: TRBV28
cdr3_nt: TGTGCCAGCAAAAGACAGGGGGCTCGAACCGGGGAGCTGTTTTTT
cdr3_aa: CASKRQGARTGELFF

cdr3_length: 14
j_call: TRBJ2-2
clone_size: many
d_call: NA
v_call: TRBV7-2
cdr3_nt: TGTGCCAGCTCCATGAAGGGGACCACCGGGGAGCTGTTTTTT
cdr3_aa: CASSMKGTTGELFF

cdr3_length: 14
j_call: TRBJ2-5
clone_size: few
d_call: NA
v_call: TRBV12-3/TRBV12-4
cdr3_nt: TGTGCCAGCAGAGAAGAAACTCGGCAAGAGACCCAGTACTTC
cdr3_aa: CASREETRQETQYF

cdr3_length: 17
j_call: TRBJ2-3
clone_size: NA
d_call: NA
v_call: TRBV7-6
cdr3_nt: TGTGCCAGCAGCTTAGTTTTTGTGGAGACAATCACAGATACGCAGTATTTT
cdr3_aa: CASSLVFVETITDTQYF

cdr3_length: 16
j_call: TRBJ2-3
clone_size: NA
d_call: TRBD2
v_call: TRBV28
cdr3_nt: TGTGCCAGCAGTCCCGCAACTAGCGGACACGCAGATACGCAGTATTTT
cdr3_aa: CASSPATSGHADTQYF

cdr3_length: 15
j_call: TRBJ2-7
clone_size: NA
d_call: TRBD2
v_call: TRBV27
cdr3_nt: TGTGCCAGCAGTTCCCCGACTAGCGGGGGCTACGAGCAGTACTTC
cdr3_aa: CASSSPTSGGYEQYF

cdr3_length: 16
j_call: TRBJ1-6
clone_size: NA
d_call: NA
v_call: TRBV7-9
cdr3_nt: TGTGCCAGCAGCGCAGAAAACAGGATACTAAATTCACCCCTCCACTTT
cdr3_aa: CASSAENRILNSPLHF

cdr3_length: 14
j_call: TRBJ2-2
clone_size: few
d_call: TRBD2
v_call: TRBV5-1
cdr3_nt: TGCGCCAGCCAGGGACTAGCGATCACCGGGGAGCTGTTTTTT
cdr3_aa: CASQGLAITGELFF

cdr3_length: 18
j_call: TRBJ2-5
clone_size: many
d_call: TRBD2
v_call: TRBV7-6
cdr3_nt: TGTGCCAGCAGCCCATATTCGGCGGGGGGCCCCATACAAGAGACCCAGTACTTC
cdr3_aa: CASSPYSAGGPIQETQYF

cdr3_length: 15
j_call: TRBJ1-2
clone_size: NA
d_call: TRBD1
v_call: TRBV7-9
cdr3_nt: TGTGCCAGCAGCTTAACATCGACAGGGCACTATGGCTACACCTTC
cdr3_aa: CASSLTSTGHYGYTF

cdr3_length: 11
j_call: TRBJ2-1
clone_size: few
d_call: NA
v_call: TRBV5-6
cdr3_nt: TGTGCCAGCAGCTTCAGCAATGAGCAGTTCTTC
cdr3_aa: CASSFSNEQFF

cdr3_length: 13
j_call: TRBJ2-1
clone_size: few
d_call: TRBD2
v_call: TRBV5-5
cdr3_nt: TGTGCCAGCAGCCCGGGACTAGCGGTTGAGCAGTTCTTC
cdr3_aa: CASSPGLAVEQFF

cdr3_length: 14
j_call: TRBJ1-1
clone_size: few
d_call: NA
v_call: TRBV6-2/TRBV6-3
cdr3_nt: TGTGCCAGCAAGGAGCAGGGCCTGAACACTGAAGCTTTCTTT
cdr3_aa: CASKEQGLNTEAFF

cdr3_length: 13
j_call: TRBJ2-7
clone_size: few
d_call: TRBD2
v_call: TRBV19
cdr3_nt: TGTGCCAGTAGTATCAGCGGGACGCACGAGCAGTACTTC
cdr3_aa: CASSISGTHEQYF

cdr3_length: 13
j_call: TRBJ1-3
clone_size: many
d_call: NA
v_call: TRBV29-1
cdr3_nt: TGCAGTGCTAGGGCGCGGGGTGGAAACACCATATATTTT
cdr3_aa: CSARARGGNTIYF

cdr3_length: 12
j_call: TRBJ1-2
clone_size: NA
d_call: NA
v_call: TRBV7-6
cdr3_nt: TGTGCCAGCAGCCCCCCGGGCGACGGCTACACCTTC
cdr3_aa: CASSPPGDGYTF

cdr3_length: 15
j_call: TRBJ1-5
clone_size: many
d_call: NA
v_call: TRBV15
cdr3_nt: TGTGCCACCAGCATAGGACAGTATAGCAATCAGCCCCAGCATTTT
cdr3_aa: CATSIGQYSNQPQHF